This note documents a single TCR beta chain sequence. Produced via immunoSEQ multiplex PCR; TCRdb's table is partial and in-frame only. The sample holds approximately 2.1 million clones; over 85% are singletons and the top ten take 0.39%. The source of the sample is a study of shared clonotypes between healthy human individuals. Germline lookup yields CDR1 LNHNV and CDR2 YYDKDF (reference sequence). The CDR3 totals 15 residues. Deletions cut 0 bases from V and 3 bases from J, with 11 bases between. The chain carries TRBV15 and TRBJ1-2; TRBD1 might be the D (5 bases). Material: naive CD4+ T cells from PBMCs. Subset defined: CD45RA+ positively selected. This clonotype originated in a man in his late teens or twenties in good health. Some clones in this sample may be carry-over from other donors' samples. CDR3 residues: CATSREGGGYYGYTF. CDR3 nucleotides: TGTGCCACCAGCAGAGAGGGGGGAGGGTACTATGGCTACACCTTC.